This TCR beta chain stems from a study of T cell repertoires in cytomegalovirus infection. This clonotype was recorded a few times. TCRdb processed the reads anew with MiXCR; each CDR3 protein has one entry. This sample yields around 310,000 distinct CDR3 sequences, of which under 20% are seen a single time; approximately 12% belongs to the top ten. Germline V gene sequence: CDR1 SGHTA, CDR2 FQGNSA. The CDR3 runs to 14 residues. Trimming took 0 bases from V and 3 from J, leaving 8 bases between them. The source material was PBMCs. The chain links TRBV7-2 to TRBJ2-5; D not certain. The receptor was derived from a human donor in good health (CMV status not recorded). Some clones in this sample may be carry-over from other donors' samples. CDR3 sequence reads: CASSLAGRKETQYF. CDR3 coding DNA: TGTGCCAGCAGCTTAGCGGGCAGAAAAGAGACCCAGTACTTC.